The 14 T cell receptor beta chains below all came from one sample that was sequenced in a study of T-cell reconstitution after alpha-beta-depleted transplantation in children. The TCRbeta library incorporated unique molecular identifiers. TCRdb re-analysed the PCR reads in MiXCR, keeping a single row per CDR3 protein. Here the sample spans about 580,000 distinct CDR3 sequences, roughly 24% being singletons. The specimen was PBMCs, mostly from graft donor cells, collected 360 days after TCRalphabeta/CD19-depleted stem cell transplant. The origin of the receptors is a boy in the first two years of life who had a stem cell transplant for acute myeloid leukemia, so the T cells may come from the graft donor.

Details on this clonotype: This may stem from a read error, because a much larger clone lies one nucleotide away. The V gene is TRBV25-1, the J gene TRBJ2-5; D remains ambiguous. The CDR3 contains 12 residues. Trimming shortened V by 5 bases and J by 5 bases, and 9 bases separated the two germline ends. In germline, CDR1 is MGHDK, CDR2 SYGVNS. CDR3: CASSPMVETQYF. CDR3 nucleotide sequence: TGTGCCAGCAGTCCCATGGTGGAGACCCAGTACTTC.

The chain carries TRBV2 and TRBJ2-4; 7 bases line up with TRBD2. This CDR3 region has 15 residues. With 9 bases clipped from V and 0 bases from J, the junction kept 8 bases outside the gene matches. Germline CDR1 SNHLY, CDR2 FYNNEI. CDR3 protein: CASVAGRGAKNIQYF. For the CDR3, the DNA is TGTGCCAGTGTTGCAGGGAGGGGAGCCAAAAACATTCAGTACTTC. The full variable domain, with the rest looked up from reference TRBV2 and TRBJ2-4, is EPEVTQTPSHQVTQMGQEVILRCVPISNHLYFYWYRQILGQKVEFLVSFYNNEISEKSEIFDDQFSVERPDGSNFTLKIRSTKLEDSAMYFCASVAGRGAKNIQYFGAGTRLSVL.

There are many counts of this clonotype. V is TRBV5-1 and J is TRBJ2-4; 10 positions agree with TRBD1. Germline V CDR1 and CDR2: SGHRS, YFSETQ. There are 16 residues in the CDR3. J was trimmed by 8 bases and V by 2 bases; bases with no gene match: 10. CDR3: CASSLYGTGDIDIQYF. CDR3 DNA sequence: TGCGCCAGCAGCTTATACGGGACAGGGGATATTGACATTCAGTACTTC. Full variable domain (missing parts from reference TRBV5-1 and TRBJ2-4): KAGVTQTPRYLIKTRGQQVTLSCSPISGHRSVSWYQQTPGQGLQFLFEYFSETQRNKGNFPGRFSGRQFSNSRSEMNVSTLELGDSALYLCASSLYGTGDIDIQYFGAGTRLSVL.

The chain carries TRBV12-3 or TRBV12-4 and TRBJ2-7, with TRBD2 matching over 12 bases. The ends lost 6 bases at V and 0 bases at J; junction bases unmatched: 6. The CDR3 sequence is 16 residues long. This CDR3 is CASRRLAGGYSYEQYF. CDR3 DNA: TGTGCCAGCAGACGGCTAGCGGGGGGGTACTCCTACGAGCAGTACTTC.

This chain joins TRBV5-1 and TRBJ2-5; the D gene could be TRBD1 or TRBD2 (5 bases each). The V end lost 9 bases, the J end lost 5 bases, and 14 bases lay between the germline ends. The CDR3 length is 12 residues. From germline, CDR1 is SGHRS and CDR2 YFSETQ. In DNA, the CDR3 is TGCGCCACCCAGGGAGTGGGCGAGACCCAGTACTTC. It codes for CATQGVGETQYF.

J is TRBJ2-1 and V is TRBV20-1; TRBD1 or TRBD2 may be the D gene (5 bases each). Trimming took 6 bases from V and 5 from J, leaving 20 bases between them. Germline assignment: CDR1 DFQATT and CDR2 SNEGSKA (reference sequence). This CDR3 has 15 residues. The CDR3 sequence is CSAISRDGSNNEQFF. In DNA, the CDR3 is TGCAGTGCCATCTCCCGGGACGGATCCAACAATGAGCAGTTCTTC.

This clonotype was recorded many times. The gene calls are TRBV20-1 and TRBJ1-1; D is undetermined. The V gene lost 5 bases and the J gene lost 3 bases, with 19 bases spanning the gap. The CDR3 is made up of 15 amino acids. CDR1 DFQATT and CDR2 SNEGSKA come from the germline V gene (reference sequence). For the CDR3, the DNA is TGCAGTGCTGCAGATAGGGTCAGTCCTTACACTGAAGCTTTCTTT. Its translation is CSAADRVSPYTEAFF.

This sequence joins TRBV4-1 and TRBJ2-1; no firm D call. CDR1 and CDR2 from the germline V gene are MGHRA and YSYEKL. This CDR3 contains 18 residues. V lost 0 bases, J lost 5 bases, and 20 bases lay in between. CDR3 amino acids: CASSQDRFGPPLDNEQFF. In DNA, the CDR3 is TGCGCCAGCAGCCAAGATCGGTTTGGGCCCCCATTGGACAATGAGCAGTTCTTC.

This clonotype has a count of ten or more. The CDR3 loop reads CASSLSTEGAYEQYF. CDR3 nucleotides: TGCGCCAGCAGCTTGTCCACGGAAGGGGCCTACGAGCAGTACTTC. The rearrangement joins TRBV5-1 to TRBJ2-7; the D gene is possibly TRBD1 (5 bases). The V end lost 1 base, the J end lost 2 bases, and 13 bases lay between the germline ends. The CDR3 sequence is 15 residues long. Looked up from germline, CDR1 is SGHRS and CDR2 is YFSETQ.

This clonotype was counted only a few times. The chain recombines TRBV5-4 with TRBJ2-3, with D maybe TRBD1 (7 bases). This CDR3 is built from 15 residues. CDR1 SGHNT and CDR2 YYREEE come from the germline V gene (reference sequence). V was trimmed by 4 bases and J by 1 base, leaving 13 bases between them. The CDR3 spells CASSTRGEGTDTQYF. In DNA form, the CDR3 reads TGTGCCAGCAGCACCAGGGGGGAAGGCACAGATACGCAGTATTTT. The full variable domain, in which reference TRBV5-4 and TRBJ2-3 provide the parts outside the CDR3, is ETGVTQSPTHLIKTRGQQVTLRCSSQSGHNTVSWYQQALGQGPQFIFQYYREEENGRGNFPPRFSGLQFPNYSSELNVNALELDDSALYLCASSTRGEGTDTQYFGPGTRLTVL.

This chain joins TRBV12-5 and TRBJ2-1; D is unresolved. The V gene's germline CDR1 is LGHNT and CDR2 FRNRAP. Trimming shortened V by 6 bases and J by 0 bases, and 15 bases separated the two germline ends. The CDR3 runs to 16 residues. CDR3 coding DNA: TGTGCTAGTGGCCTACCGACTGCGAGCTCCTACAATGAGCAGTTCTTC. Its protein is CASGLPTASSYNEQFF.

The chain couples TRBV20-1 to TRBJ2-1; D not resolved. Trimming stripped 3 bases from V and 0 bases from J, with 12 bases between. In germline, CDR1 is DFQATT, CDR2 SNEGSKA (reference sequence). This CDR3 is built from 15 residues. CDR3 in DNA: TGCAGTGCTAGTAATGACGGAGCCTCCTACAATGAGCAGTTCTTC. It specifies CSASNDGASYNEQFF.

The sample holds many counts of this clonotype. V usage is TRBV20-1 and J usage is TRBJ2-2; D may match TRBD1 or TRBD2 (5 bases each). The V gene's germline CDR1 is DFQATT and CDR2 SNEGSKA (reference sequence). This CDR3 has 16 residues. Trimming removed 3 bases at V and 0 bases at J, with 14 bases between. CDR3 coding DNA: TGCAGTGCTAGGAAGAGGGGAGCTACGAACACCGGGGAGCTGTTTTTT. It encodes CSARKRGATNTGELFF.

This clonotype has a count of ten or more. This chain uses TRBV6-1 with TRBJ1-1, with 9 bases lining up with TRBD1. V shed 9 bases, J shed 5 bases, and the junction held 13 bases outside the gene matches. CDR1 and CDR2 from the germline V gene are MNHNS and SASEGT. This CDR3 has 15 amino acids. CDR3 sequence reads: CASFTKTGGMTEAFF. The DNA for the CDR3 is TGTGCCAGTTTCACGAAGACAGGGGGTATGACTGAAGCTTTCTTT.